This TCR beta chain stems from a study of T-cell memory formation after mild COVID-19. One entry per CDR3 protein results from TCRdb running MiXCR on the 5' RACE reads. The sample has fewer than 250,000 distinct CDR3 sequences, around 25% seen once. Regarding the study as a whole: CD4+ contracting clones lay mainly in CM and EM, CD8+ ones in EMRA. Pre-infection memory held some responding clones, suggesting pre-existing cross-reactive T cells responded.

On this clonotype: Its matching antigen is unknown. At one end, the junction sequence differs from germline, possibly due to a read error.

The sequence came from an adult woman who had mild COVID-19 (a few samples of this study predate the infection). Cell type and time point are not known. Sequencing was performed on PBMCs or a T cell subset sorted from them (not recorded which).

The CDR3 loop is CASSQSGGKPGF. The CDR3 nucleotides are TGCGCCAGCAGTCAATCGGGGGGCAAGCCAGGATTT. The V and J genes are TRBV23-1 and TRBJ1-5; possibly TRBD1 for D (6 bases). TRBV23-1 is flagged as an ORF with uncertain function. CDR3 length: 12 residues.